This TCR beta chain stems from a study of early T cells in non-severe SARS-CoV-2 infection. Study-level results: Reliance on VDJdb matching favored anti-spike CD8 responses; private and CD4 specificities were missed.

The table lists this clonotype with a few counts. Its antigen is unknown. The CDR3 totals 17 residues. Germline assignment: CDR1 GTSNPN and CDR2 SVGIG (reference sequence). V shed 0 bases and J 2 bases; nucleotides not matched to a gene: 10. The library protocol tagged individual cDNA molecules with unique molecular identifiers. Using its own MiXCR run on the 5' RACE reads, TCRdb lists one record per CDR3 protein. The table includes 20,000 or so distinct CDR3 sequences, under 5.5% detected once. The J gene is TRBJ2-1, the V gene TRBV30, with TRBD2 matching 7 bases. Source material: whole blood. The source is an adult who was a healthcare worker with PCR-confirmed SARS-CoV-2 infection or an uninfected control (not recorded which). The CDR3 region has the DNA TGTGCCTGGAGTGTACATTGGGGAGGGGAGGCCTACAATGAGCAGTTCTTC. This encodes CAWSVHWGGEAYNEQFF.